One sample yielded the 10 T cell receptor beta chains listed below, sequenced in a study of T cell responses to AZD1222 COVID-19 vaccine. Libraries were prepared by immunoSEQ multiplex PCR; TCRdb keeps only in-frame clonotypes and omits some of them. The sample shows more than 140,000 clones, around 92% of them seen only once. This sample comprised peripheral blood, obtained on day 0 of AZD1222 vaccination. These receptors came from an adult in good health.

The genes are TRBV27 and TRBJ2-7; D is undetermined. Germline V gene sequence: CDR1 MNHEY, CDR2 SMNVEV (reference sequence). The CDR3 length is 13 residues. The V and J ends lost 2 bases and 6 bases respectively, with 11 bases between them. CDR3 amino acids: CASSLNRAFEQYF. The CDR3 DNA sequence: TGTGCCAGCAGTTTAAATAGGGCCTTCGAGCAGTACTTC.

This clone was recorded once. The genes are TRBV18 and TRBJ2-1; 10 bases line up with TRBD2. The CDR3 spans 15 residues. With V trimmed by 4 bases and J by 3 bases, 3 bases remained unmatched. Germline CDR1 KGHSH, CDR2 LQKENI. Here the CDR3 reads CASSRTSGNYNEQFF. In DNA form, the CDR3 reads TGTGCCAGCTCACGGACTAGCGGAAACTACAATGAGCAGTTCTTC.

J is TRBJ2-3 and V is TRBV5-4; weak D call: TRBD2 (5 bases). The CDR3 extends over 15 amino acids. The V end lost 2 bases, the J end lost 7 bases, and 17 bases lay between the germline ends. Germline CDR1 SGHNT, CDR2 YYREEE (reference sequence). The DNA of the CDR3 is TGTGCCAGCAGCTTTCGAGGGCACGGCGGATATACGCAGTATTTT. This encodes CASSFRGHGGYTQYF.

The gene calls are TRBV7-6 and TRBJ1-3; no reliable D call. Trimming took off 5 bases at V and 4 bases at J, with 15 bases between the two ends. Per germline, CDR1 SGHVS and CDR2 FNYEAQ. This CDR3 is 15 amino acids long. In nucleotides, the CDR3 is TGTGCCAGCAGCACCAGTACGTTCGCCGGAAACACCATATATTTT. This gives the protein CASSTSTFAGNTIYF.

This clone came up a few times. The chain has TRBV11-1 and TRBJ2-3; the D is unclear. The CDR3 spans 14 residues. The germline V gene has CDR1 SGHAT and CDR2 FQDESV (reference sequence). V shed 1 base and J shed 2 bases, with 7 bases lying between them. The CDR3 bases are TGTGCCAGCAGCTTAGTAGGAGACACAGATACGCAGTATTTT. This translates into CASSLVGDTDTQYF.

This chain joins TRBV5-1 and TRBJ1-2; the D gene is possibly TRBD1 (5 bases). Per the germline V gene, CDR1 is SGHRS and CDR2 is YFSETQ. The CDR3 has 15 residues. Deletions cut 0 bases from V and 3 bases from J, with 12 bases between. The CDR3 is CASSLGQGGHYGYTF. CDR3 nucleotide sequence: TGCGCCAGCAGCTTGGGGCAGGGAGGTCACTATGGCTACACCTTC.

The chain has TRBV9 and TRBJ2-1, with unresolved D. The CDR3 totals 15 residues. Between the trimmed V and J ends, which lost 4 bases and 7 bases, there was a span of 18 bases. CDR1 and CDR2 from the germline V gene are SGDLS and YYNGEE. CDR3 loop: CASSPRSPLGNEQFF. CDR3 nucleotides: TGTGCCAGCAGCCCCAGGTCCCCCCTAGGGAATGAGCAGTTCTTC. The full variable domain, in which reference TRBV9 and TRBJ2-1 provide the parts outside the CDR3, is DSGVTQTPKHLITATGQRVTLRCSPRSGDLSVYWYQQSLDQGLQFLIQYYNGEERAKGNILERFSAQQFPDLHSELNLSSLELGDSALYFCASSPRSPLGNEQFFGPGTRLTVL.

The rearrangement links TRBV4-3 to TRBJ2-1, with a tentative D call TRBD1 (5 bases). Germline values: CDR1 LGHNA, CDR2 YSLEER. V was shortened by 6 bases and J by 2 bases, with 17 bases between the two germline ends. There are 16 residues in the CDR3. CDR3 amino acids: CASSSVVGLTYNEQFF. In nucleotides, the CDR3 is TGCGCCAGCAGTTCCGTGGTGGGGCTCACCTACAATGAGCAGTTCTTC.

The chain carries TRBV11-3 and TRBJ1-3; D uncertain. The CDR3 sequence is 17 residues long. From germline, CDR1 is SGHNT and CDR2 YENEEA. Between the trimmed V and J ends, which lost 5 bases and 2 bases, there was a span of 19 bases. The CDR3 nucleotides read TGTGCCAGCAGCCTTTATAGACGGCGGCAAGCTGGAAACACCATATATTTT. Translated: CASSLYRRRQAGNTIYF.

The rearrangement links TRBV29-1 to TRBJ1-1; 8 bases agree with TRBD1. The trim removed 7 bases at V and 0 bases at J, leaving 4 bases unmatched. The CDR3 totals 13 residues. The germline CDR1 and CDR2 sequences are SQVTM and ANQGSEA. Here the CDR3 DNA reads TGCAGCGGGCGGACAGGGTTGAACACTGAAGCTTTCTTT. Translated: CSGRTGLNTEAFF. The variable domain in full, completed from reference TRBV29-1 and TRBJ1-1, reads SAVISQKPSRDICQRGTSLTIQCQVDSQVTMMFWYRQQPGQSLTLIATANQGSEATYESGFVIDKFPISRPNLTFSTLTVSNMSPEDSSIYLCSGRTGLNTEAFFGQGTRLTVV.